A single sample is the source of the 32 T cell receptor beta chains below, sequenced in a study of long-term antiretroviral therapy in people with HIV. Version v3.0 of the immunoSEQ assay ran at survey level. The assay was immunoSEQ multiplex PCR, and TCRdb's table has in-frame clones only and misses some. The data hold approximately 29,000 clones, with more than 75% observed a single time. The sequencing here drew on unsorted PBMCs, taken 0.5 years after starting antiretroviral therapy. The receptor source for this set is a young woman with HIV.

The V gene is TRBV19, the J gene TRBJ1-2; 7 bases map to TRBD1. This CDR3 is built from 15 residues. The V and J ends lost 8 bases and 2 bases, in that order; junction bases with no gene match: 11. CDR1 LNHDA and CDR2 SQIVND come from the germline V gene (reference sequence). The CDR3 loop reads CASSTETGSNYGYTF. CDR3 DNA sequence: TGTGCCAGTTCGACAGAGACAGGGTCCAACTATGGCTACACCTTC.

This chain joins TRBV5-6 and TRBJ1-1; tentative D call: TRBD1 (5 bases). The CDR3 spans 14 residues. V lost 3 bases and J 0 bases, leaving 9 bases between the germline ends. Germline V gene lookup returns CDR1 SGHDT and CDR2 YYEEEE. Here the CDR3 reads CASSSGHLNTEAFF. Here the CDR3 DNA reads TGTGCCAGCAGCTCCGGACACCTGAACACTGAAGCTTTCTTT. Looking up the rest from reference TRBV5-6 and TRBJ1-1 gives the full variable domain: DAGVTQSPTHLIKTRGQQVTLRCSPKSGHDTVSWYQQALGQGPQFIFQYYEEEERQRGNFPDRFSGHQFPNYSSELNVNALLLGDSALYLCASSSGHLNTEAFFGQGTRLTVV.

The rearrangement uses TRBV9 and TRBJ2-5; D call uncertain. Deletions cut 4 bases from V and 1 base from J, with 5 bases between. CDR3 length equals 12 residues. CDR1 and CDR2 (germline): SGDLS, YYNGEE. CDR3 bases: TGTGCCAGCAGCTGGGCCCAAGAGACCCAGTACTTC. Its protein is CASSWAQETQYF.

CDR3: CASSPGTLSPEADNEQFF. For the CDR3, the DNA is TGTGCCAGCAGCCCTGGGACTCTATCCCCTGAAGCCGACAATGAGCAGTTCTTC. The chain couples TRBV4-2 to TRBJ2-1, with D perhaps matching TRBD2 (6 bases). V was shortened by 4 bases and J by 5 bases, with 24 bases between the two germline ends. The CDR3 consists of 18 residues. CDR1 is LGHNA and CDR2 is YNFKEQ in the germline V gene.

V gene TRBV5-1 combines with J gene TRBJ2-7; the D is unclear. Trimming shortened V by 0 bases and J by 4 bases, and 8 bases separated the two germline ends. The CDR3 runs to 13 residues. Germline V gene sequence: CDR1 SGHRS, CDR2 YFSETQ. The CDR3, as DNA: TGCGCCAGCAGCTTGGAAGGCAGATACGAGCAGTACTTC. Protein: CASSLEGRYEQYF.

The genes are TRBV28 and TRBJ2-5; the D gene is possibly TRBD2 (5 bases). V was shortened by 3 bases and J by 2 bases, with 16 bases between the two germline ends. CDR3 size: 16 residues. Germline V CDR1 and CDR2: MDHEN, SYDVKM. The CDR3 region is CASSLGLAIIQETQYF. The CDR3 nucleotides are TGTGCCAGCAGTTTGGGTCTAGCAATAATACAAGAGACCCAGTACTTC.

The chain recombines TRBV18 with TRBJ2-5; the match to TRBD2 covers 8 bases. The CDR3 covers 15 residues. CDR1 KGHSH and CDR2 LQKENI come from the germline V gene. Germline trimming cut 2 bases from V and 5 bases from J; bases unmatched to any gene: 7. The CDR3 nucleotides are TGTGCCAGCTCACCATTGTGGGAGCGGGAGGAGACCCAGTACTTC. Translation gives CASSPLWEREETQYF.

The chain recombines TRBV5-6 with TRBJ1-2; D perhaps matches TRBD1 (6 bases). With 0 bases removed from V and 5 bases from J, the gap between germline ends came to 14 bases. In germline, CDR1 is SGHDT, CDR2 YYEEEE. The length of the CDR3 is 15 residues. DNA for the CDR3: TGTGCCAGCAGCTTGGTAGACAGGTCTGGATATGGCTACACCTTC. Translated: CASSLVDRSGYGYTF.

The chain employs TRBV5-1 and TRBJ2-1; TRBD2 agrees at 10 bases. Germline V gives CDR1 SGHRS, CDR2 YFSETQ. The J segment lost 3 bases and the V segment lost 4 bases, leaving 22 bases of the junction unmatched. The length of the CDR3 is 21 residues. The DNA of the CDR3 is TGCGCCAGCAGCCCCCGGGGGGGGGCCAATCTAGCGGGAGAGTTCTACAATGAGCAGTTCTTC. This encodes CASSPRGGANLAGEFYNEQFF.

The chain is built from TRBV7-2 and TRBJ1-5, with 9 bases matching TRBD1. Germline V lookup: CDR1 SGHTA, CDR2 FQGNSA. The V gene end was trimmed by 4 bases and the J gene end by 3 bases; junction bases not matched to a gene: 7. The CDR3 contains 16 residues. The CDR3 DNA reads as TGTGCCAGCAGCTCCCCGGGACAGGGCTACAATCAGCCCCAGCATTTT. Translation gives CASSSPGQGYNQPQHF.

This clone showed up just a few times. The gene calls are TRBV19 and TRBJ2-7; the D gene is possibly TRBD2 (6 bases). V lost 1 base to trimming and J lost 2 bases, with 12 bases between them. CDR1 LNHDA and CDR2 SQIVND come from the germline V gene (reference sequence). There are 15 residues in the CDR3. In DNA form, the CDR3 reads TGTGCCAGTAGTATAGGGAGGGGTTGGGCCTACGAGCAGTACTTC. Protein sequence: CASSIGRGWAYEQYF.

The V call is TRBV6-4, the J call TRBJ1-2; 7 positions agree with TRBD1. Trimming cost V 6 bases and J 4 bases; bases outside gene matches: 11. Germline V gives CDR1 MRHNA, CDR2 SNTAGT. The CDR3 sequence is 15 residues long. The CDR3 loop is CASRRVGGAGYGYTF. CDR3 in DNA: TGTGCCAGCAGGCGGGTAGGGGGCGCAGGCTATGGCTACACCTTC.

The gene calls are TRBV27 and TRBJ1-2; TRBD1 is a possible D gene (5 bases). Germline loops: CDR1 MNHEY, CDR2 SMNVEV (reference sequence). V was cut by 2 bases and J by 6 bases, with 10 bases left in between. The CDR3 extends over 13 amino acids. CDR3 protein: CASSLRQGNGYTF. The DNA for the CDR3 is TGTGCCAGCAGTTTAAGGCAGGGAAATGGCTACACCTTC.

The chain employs TRBV15 and TRBJ2-6; D is unresolved. The CDR3 extends over 16 amino acids. The V end lost 0 bases, the J end lost 6 bases, and 12 bases lay between the germline ends. Germline V gene lookup returns CDR1 LNHNV and CDR2 YYDKDF (reference sequence). The CDR3: CATSRDGVEAANVLTF. DNA of the CDR3: TGTGCCACCAGCAGAGATGGGGTAGAGGCGGCCAACGTCCTGACTTTC.

The genes are TRBV29-1 and TRBJ2-4; no clear D. Germline lookup yields CDR1 SQVTM and CDR2 ANQGSEA. V dropped 7 bases and J dropped 0 bases, with 4 bases sitting between them. There are 11 residues in the CDR3. The CDR3 protein is CSALAKNIQYF. CDR3 DNA sequence: TGCAGCGCTCTAGCCAAAAACATTCAGTACTTC. The full variable domain, in which reference TRBV29-1 and TRBJ2-4 provide the parts outside the CDR3, is SAVISQKPSRDICQRGTSLTIQCQVDSQVTMMFWYRQQPGQSLTLIATANQGSEATYESGFVIDKFPISRPNLTFSTLTVSNMSPEDSSIYLCSALAKNIQYFGAGTRLSVL.

The gene calls are TRBV4-3 and TRBJ1-5; D gene uncertain. This CDR3 is 13 amino acids long. Germline V gene sequence: CDR1 LGHNA, CDR2 YSLEER. V was trimmed by 4 bases and J by 3 bases, leaving 7 bases between them. CDR3 nucleotide sequence: TGCGCCAGCAGCCTTAATAACAATCAGCCCCAGCATTTT. Amino acids: CASSLNNNQPQHF.

V gene TRBV9 combines with J gene TRBJ1-5; D gene uncertain. The CDR3 runs 13 residues. Germline CDR1 SGDLS, CDR2 YYNGEE. Between the trimmed V and J ends, which lost 0 bases and 8 bases, there was a span of 9 bases. CDR3 amino acids: CASSVVPDEPQHF. DNA of the CDR3: TGTGCCAGCAGCGTAGTACCTGACGAGCCCCAGCATTTT.

The chain combines TRBV28 with TRBJ1-1, with 8 bases identical to TRBD1. Germline CDR1 is MDHEN and CDR2 is SYDVKM. The junction had 7 bases not matched to a gene; V was cut back by 2 bases and J by 5 bases. This CDR3 contains 15 residues. In DNA form, the CDR3 reads TGTGCCAGCAGTTTACGATTTCAGGGGGCGACTGAAGCTTTCTTT. This translates into CASSLRFQGATEAFF.

J is TRBJ1-5 and V is TRBV7-2; D gene ambiguous. Per the germline V gene, CDR1 is SGHTA and CDR2 is FQGNSA. Trimming left V 1 base short and J 4 bases short, with 11 bases between. The CDR3 is made up of 15 amino acids. Here the CDR3 reads CASSLEPLLNQPQHF. In DNA, the CDR3 is TGTGCCAGCAGCTTAGAACCGTTACTTAATCAGCCCCAGCATTTT. Full variable domain (rest looked up from reference TRBV7-2 and TRBJ1-5): GAGVSQSPSNKVTEKGKDVELRCDPISGHTALYWYRQSLGQGLEFLIYFQGNSAPDKSGLPSDRFSAERTGGSVSTLTIQRTQQEDSAVYLCASSLEPLLNQPQHFGDGTRLSIL.

The chain employs TRBV6-5 and TRBJ2-1; 11 nucleotides align to TRBD2. V lost 4 bases to trimming and J lost 4 bases; unmatched junction nucleotides: 6. This CDR3 has 16 amino acids. CDR1 MNHEY and CDR2 SVGAGI come from the germline V gene. The CDR3 sequence is CASSLSWTSGYNEQFF. The DNA for the CDR3 is TGTGCCAGCAGTTTATCGTGGACTAGCGGGTACAATGAGCAGTTCTTC.

V and J are TRBV19 and TRBJ1-2; 7 nucleotides line up with TRBD1. V lost 4 bases, J lost 4 bases, and 3 bases stayed unmatched. The germline V gene has CDR1 LNHDA and CDR2 SQIVND (reference sequence). This CDR3 is built from 13 residues. The CDR3 loop reads CASSTQGVYGYTF. In DNA, the CDR3 is TGTGCCAGTAGTACTCAGGGGGTCTATGGCTACACCTTC.

The rearrangement uses TRBV5-3 and TRBJ1-3, with a possible D match to TRBD1 (6 bases). TRBV5-3 is an ORF for which the function is uncertain. The CDR3 runs 18 residues. Trimming took off 4 bases at V and 3 bases at J, with 23 bases between the two ends. CDR3 amino acids: CARSPGGQPKEDGNTIYF. The CDR3 DNA reads as TGTGCCAGAAGCCCGGGTGGACAGCCCAAGGAGGATGGAAACACCATATATTTT.

V gene TRBV28 combines with J gene TRBJ1-4, with 7 bases that match TRBD1. In germline, CDR1 is MDHEN, CDR2 SYDVKM. The length of the CDR3 is 16 residues. V trimming: 5 bases; J trimming: 1 base; junction bases outside the gene matches: 7. CDR3 sequence reads: CASSQPPGGTNEKLFF. CDR3 coding DNA: TGTGCCAGCAGTCAACCCCCAGGGGGAACTAATGAAAAACTGTTTTTT.

This clone has a single count. The rearrangement uses TRBV2 and TRBJ1-5; 9 bases align to TRBD1. The CDR3 contains 16 residues. Trimming cost V 3 bases and J 5 bases; bases outside gene matches: 8. Germline V CDR1 and CDR2: SNHLY, FYNNEI. CDR3 DNA: TGTGCCAGCAGTGAGTTTGGGACAGGGCCGTATCAGCCCCAGCATTTT. Its protein is CASSEFGTGPYQPQHF.

The chain combines TRBV4-3 with TRBJ1-2; tentative D call: TRBD1 (5 bases). Germline values: CDR1 LGHNA, CDR2 YSLEER. The V gene lost 0 bases and the J gene lost 0 bases, with 14 bases spanning the gap. The CDR3 has 17 amino acids. This chain's CDR3 is CASSQERGVQPNYGYTF. In DNA, the CDR3 is TGCGCCAGCAGCCAAGAACGGGGGGTACAGCCTAACTATGGCTACACCTTC.

This clone came up a few times. A read error may produce the germline difference seen at one junction end. This sequence joins TRBV5-4 and TRBJ1-1, with unresolved D. This CDR3 spans 11 amino acids. CDR1 is SGHNT, CDR2 YYREEE, per germline (reference sequence). DNA for the CDR3: TGTGCCAGCAGCGCAGACACAGAAGCTTTCTTT. This sequence encodes CASSADTEAFF.

The rearrangement links TRBV14 to TRBJ1-4; D remains unclear. V shed 4 bases and J shed 4 bases, with 16 bases lying between them. The length of the CDR3 is 16 residues. From germline, CDR1 is SGHDN and CDR2 FVKESK. DNA of the CDR3: TGTGCCAGCAGCCCCGGTAGAGGCAGGTTTAATGAAAAACTGTTTTTT. It yields the protein CASSPGRGRFNEKLFF.

The V and J genes are TRBV12-5 and TRBJ1-3; unclear D gene. Germline CDR1 is LGHNT and CDR2 is FRNRAP. V was trimmed by 6 bases and J by 4 bases, leaving 4 bases between them. The CDR3 has 11 residues. For the CDR3, the DNA is TGTGCTAGTGGCCACGGAAACACCATATATTTT. Its translation is CASGHGNTIYF.

The V call is TRBV28, the J call TRBJ2-2, with TRBD2 as a possible D gene (6 bases). Between the trimmed V and J ends, which lost 9 bases and 6 bases, there was a span of 14 bases. This CDR3 contains 13 residues. In germline, CDR1 is MDHEN, CDR2 SYDVKM. The CDR3 DNA is TGTGCCAGTGAAGGGTCGGGAGCCGGGGAGCTGTTTTTT. It specifies CASEGSGAGELFF. Drawing the rest from reference TRBV28 and TRBJ2-2, the complete variable domain is DVKVTQSSRYLVKRTGEKVFLECVQDMDHENMFWYRQDPGLGLRLIYFSYDVKMKEKGDIPEGYSVSREKKERFSLILESASTNQTSMYLCASEGSGAGELFFGEGSRLTVL.

The chain combines TRBV18 with TRBJ2-3; perhaps TRBD1 as D (5 bases). Germline CDR1 is KGHSH and CDR2 is LQKENI. The CDR3 is made up of 16 amino acids. The germline V and J ends were trimmed by 4 bases and 0 bases, with 14 bases remaining between them. The CDR3 reads CASSHVRTRSTDTQYF. The CDR3 DNA reads as TGTGCCAGCTCACACGTAAGGACAAGAAGCACAGATACGCAGTATTTT.

V gene TRBV7-9 combines with J gene TRBJ2-5; 11 bases agree with TRBD1. With 4 bases clipped from V and 2 bases from J, the junction kept 9 bases outside the gene matches. The CDR3 length is 17 residues. CDR1 SEHNR and CDR2 FQNEAQ come from the germline V gene (reference sequence). The CDR3 DNA is TGTGCCAGCAGCTCCGGGGGGACAGGGGGATATCAAGAGACCCAGTACTTC. As protein: CASSSGGTGGYQETQYF.

The chain uses TRBV5-1 and TRBJ2-1, with a possible D match to TRBD2 (5 bases). This CDR3 has 17 residues. Germline V CDR1 and CDR2: SGHRS, YFSETQ. V was pared by 1 base and J by 8 bases, with 22 bases between. The CDR3 DNA reads TGCGCCAGCAGCTTGAAGCCTATGGGAGTTGGGAGCGATGAGCAGTTCTTC. This translates into CASSLKPMGVGSDEQFF.